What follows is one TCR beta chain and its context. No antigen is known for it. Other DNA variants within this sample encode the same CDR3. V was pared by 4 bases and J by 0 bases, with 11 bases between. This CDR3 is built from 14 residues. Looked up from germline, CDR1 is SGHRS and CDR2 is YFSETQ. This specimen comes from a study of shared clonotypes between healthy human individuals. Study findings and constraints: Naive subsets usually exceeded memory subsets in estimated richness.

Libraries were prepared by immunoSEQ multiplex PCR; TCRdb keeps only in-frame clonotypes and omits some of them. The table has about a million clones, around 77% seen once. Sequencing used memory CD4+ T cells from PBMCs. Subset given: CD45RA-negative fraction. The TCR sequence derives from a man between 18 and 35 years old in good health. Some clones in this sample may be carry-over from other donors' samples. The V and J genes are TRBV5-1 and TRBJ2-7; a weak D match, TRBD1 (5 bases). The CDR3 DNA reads TGCGCCAGCAGCGGGCAGGGAAGCTCCTACGAGCAGTACTTC. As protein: CASSGQGSSYEQYF.